This paragraph covers one TCR beta chain sequence. V was cut by 4 bases and J by 0 bases, with 12 bases left in between. CDR3 length equals 15 residues. Looked up from germline, CDR1 is KGHSH and CDR2 is LQKENI. As originally analysed: Amplified reference gene primers provided the basis for estimating nucleated cell counts. TCRdb keeps only in-frame clones here, not all; method: immunoSEQ multiplex PCR. V and J calls and clone size follow that table, whereas D and trimming were derived from the DNA. The data show about 150,000 clones, approximately 80% seen once. This sample was taken from a study of blood T cell repertoires in COVID-19. Across the whole study: Sites across the United States, Italy and Spain contributed samples from acute and convalescent COVID-19. T cells, B-cell-depleted T cells, or PBMCs provided the cDNA or gDNA that served as material.

The sequencing input was peripheral blood. This TCR derives from a woman aged 50 to 60 in a cohort sampled during active or convalescent COVID-19. The V gene is TRBV18, the J gene TRBJ1-2; D may be TRBD1 (5 bases). The DNA of the CDR3 is TGTGCCAGCTCACTTCGGGGGAACACTAACTATGGCTACACCTTC. It translates to CASSLRGNTNYGYTF.